This T cell receptor (beta chain) was identified in a study of OX40 agonist ivuxolimab in advanced cancers. Only in-frame clones appear in the TCRdb table, and some are missing; sequencing was by immunoSEQ multiplex PCR. Of 78,000 or so clones in the sample, 86% were seen once. CDR3 length equals 15 residues. Germline V CDR1 and CDR2: SGHNT, YYREEE (reference sequence). V lost 4 bases, J lost 3 bases, and 5 bases stayed unmatched. The receptor's source is an adult with an advanced solid tumor such as melanoma, head and neck, liver or kidney cancer. The material was CD4+ or CD8+ T cells sorted from blood, obtained in a trial of the OX40 agonist ivuxolimab. This chain uses TRBV5-4 with TRBJ2-7; 12 bases are shared with TRBD2. Written as DNA, the CDR3 is TGTGCCAGCAGCGTCGGACTAGCGGGGCTCTACGAGCAGTACTTC. Its protein is CASSVGLAGLYEQYF.